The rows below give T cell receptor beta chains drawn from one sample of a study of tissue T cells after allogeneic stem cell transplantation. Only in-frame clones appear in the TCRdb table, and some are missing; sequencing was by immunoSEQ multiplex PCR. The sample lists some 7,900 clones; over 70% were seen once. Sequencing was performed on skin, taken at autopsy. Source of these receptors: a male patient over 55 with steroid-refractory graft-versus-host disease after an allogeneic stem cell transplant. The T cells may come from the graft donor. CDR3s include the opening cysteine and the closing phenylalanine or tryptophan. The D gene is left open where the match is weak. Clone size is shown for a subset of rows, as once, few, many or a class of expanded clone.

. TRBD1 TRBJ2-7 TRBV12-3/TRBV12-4 CASCRDRDYEQYF TGTGCCAGCTGCCGGGACAGGGATTACGAGCAGTACTTC
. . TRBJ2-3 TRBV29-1 CSGGDFSTDTQYF TGCAGCGGAGGGGACTTTAGCACAGATACGCAGTATTTT
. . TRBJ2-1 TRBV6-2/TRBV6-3 CASSYSGRYNEQFF TGTGCCAGCAGTTACTCAGGAAGATACAATGAGCAGTTCTTC
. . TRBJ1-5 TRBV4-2 CASSHRSGLGDQPQHF TGTGCCAGCAGCCACCGCAGCGGGTTGGGCGATCAGCCCCAGCATTTT
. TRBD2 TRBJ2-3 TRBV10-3 CAISETRLAGGVTDTQYF TGTGCCATCAGTGAGACCCGGCTAGCGGGGGGGGTCACAGATACGCAGTATTTT
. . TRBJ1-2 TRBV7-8 CASSFTEGYGYTF TGTGCCAGCAGCTTCACTGAGGGCTATGGCTACACCTTC
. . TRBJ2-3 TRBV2 CASSEVIRTDTQYF TGTGCCAGCAGTGAAGTTATTAGAACAGATACGCAGTATTTT
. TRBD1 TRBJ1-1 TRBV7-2 CASSTDRGNTEAFF TGTGCCAGCAGCACGGACAGGGGCAACACTGAAGCTTTCTTT
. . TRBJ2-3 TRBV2 CATNAGYTDTQYF TGTGCCACAAATGCGGGGTACACAGATACGCAGTATTTT
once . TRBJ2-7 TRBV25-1 CASSGGQTAYEQYF TGTGCCAGCAGCGGAGGACAGACAGCCTACGAGCAGTACTTC